The 28 T cell receptor beta chains reported below all come from one sample, sequenced in a study of T cells expressing NK-cell markers. Each CDR3 protein gets one entry in TCRdb, which reprocessed the 5' RACE reads and gives no DNA. This specimen shows about 430,000 distinct CDR3 sequences; the ten leading clones hold roughly 1.4%. The sequenced sample consisted of blood T cells: a sorted CD56 or NKG2C T cell subset, CD4+ or CD8+ T cells, or bulk PBMC T cells (not recorded which). The receptors derive from a woman aged 45-60 years in good health.

The gene calls are TRBV7-7 and TRBJ2-1; the D call from TCRdb, TRBD2, cannot be confirmed without DNA. CDR3 length: 16 amino acids. Germline CDR1 and CDR2: SSHAT and FNYEAQ (reference sequence). The CDR3 is CASSFGAGGPYNEQFF.

This sequence joins TRBV6-2 or TRBV6-3 and TRBJ1-2; TCRdb's D gene call, TRBD1, goes unchecked for lack of DNA. Germline CDR1 MNHEY, CDR2 SVGEGT. The CDR3 sequence is 16 residues long. Here the CDR3 reads CASSFHPGTGGGGYTF.

CDR3 in amino acids: CASSYGGTGGFGTEAFF. The rearrangement joins TRBV6-5 to TRBJ1-1; absent DNA, TCRdb's TRBD1 call cannot be checked. Germline V gives CDR1 MNHEY, CDR2 SVGAGI. CDR3 length: 17 amino acids.

The chain links TRBV5-5 to TRBJ2-4. This CDR3 is 16 amino acids long. Germline CDR1 and CDR2: SGHKS and YYEKEE (reference sequence). The CDR3 protein is CASSLLEEIAKNIQYF.

This rearrangement joins TRBV5-1 to TRBJ2-5; TCRdb indicates TRBD2, and absent DNA this call remains unverified. Germline lookup yields CDR1 SGHRS and CDR2 YFSETQ. The CDR3 loop spans 13 amino acids. CDR3 loop: CASREQGPKTQYF.

This chain joins TRBV3-1 and TRBJ2-1; TCRdb's D gene call, TRBD2, goes unchecked for lack of DNA. The CDR3 spans 16 residues. Germline assignment: CDR1 LGHDT and CDR2 YNNKEL (reference sequence). The CDR3 spells CASNVMGLAGGNEQFF.

The V and J genes are TRBV3-1 and TRBJ2-7; the D call from TCRdb, TRBD2, cannot be confirmed without DNA. The CDR3 totals 13 residues. Per germline, CDR1 LGHDT and CDR2 YNNKEL (reference sequence). CDR3 loop: CASSQWADGEQYF.

CDR3 in amino acids: CASSIARTGGYGYTF. This chain joins TRBV19 and TRBJ1-2; TCRdb's D call, TRBD1, is unchecked because there is no DNA. The germline V gene encodes CDR1 LNHDA and CDR2 SQIVND (reference sequence). The CDR3 spans 15 residues.

V and J are TRBV5-1 and TRBJ2-5. This CDR3 is built from 13 residues. The germline V gene encodes CDR1 SGHRS and CDR2 YFSETQ. CDR3 in amino acids: CASRSSETETQYF.

The rearrangement uses TRBV20-1 and TRBJ2-3; the D call of TRBD1 rests on TCRdb alone, since no DNA is present to check it. The CDR3 extends over 16 amino acids. Per germline, CDR1 DFQATT and CDR2 SNEGSKA (reference sequence). CDR3 protein: CSATSGIGLYTDTQYF.

This chain joins TRBV19 and TRBJ2-1; with no DNA, the TCRdb D assignment of TRBD2 cannot be verified. The CDR3 runs to 17 residues. Germline V gene sequence: CDR1 LNHDA, CDR2 SQIVND (reference sequence). The CDR3 region is CASTPRAGTLLDNEQFF. Using reference TRBV19 and TRBJ2-1 for the parts outside the CDR3, the full variable domain is DGGITQSPKYLFRKEGQNVTLSCEQNLNHDAMYWYRQDPGQGLRLIYYSQIVNDFQKGDIAEGYSVSREKKESFPLTVTSAQKNPTAFYLCASTPRAGTLLDNEQFFGPGTRLTVL.

V is TRBV7-2 and J is TRBJ2-5; lacking DNA, the TRBD1 call made by TCRdb goes unchecked. The CDR3 runs 18 residues. Germline V lookup: CDR1 SGHTA, CDR2 FQGNSA. CDR3 amino acids: CASGSRRAPVGRGETQYF.

The chain recombines TRBV7-6 with TRBJ2-1; lacking DNA, the TRBD2 call made by TCRdb goes unchecked. Per the germline V gene, CDR1 is SGHVS and CDR2 is FNYEAQ. The CDR3 spans 14 residues. The CDR3 loop reads CASSLELAGNEQFF.

This chain uses TRBV3-1 with TRBJ2-7; TCRdb indicates TRBD2, and absent DNA this call remains unverified. This CDR3 is built from 13 residues. CDR1 and CDR2 (germline): LGHDT, YNNKEL (reference sequence). The CDR3 is CASSLTSSGEQYF.

The chain recombines TRBV27 with TRBJ2-4; TCRdb's assignment of TRBD1 cannot be checked, as there is no DNA. CDR3 length: 16 amino acids. Looked up from germline, CDR1 is MNHEY and CDR2 is SMNVEV (reference sequence). CDR3 residues: CASSSPQAPGGGIQYF.

The chain uses TRBV5-6 and TRBJ2-3; no DNA is available, so the TRBD2 call from TCRdb remains unchecked. CDR1 and CDR2 (germline): SGHDT, YYEEEE. The CDR3 is 16 residues long. CDR3 in amino acids: CASSEIGTSGTDTQYF. The whole variable domain, remainder taken from reference TRBV5-6 and TRBJ2-3, is DAGVTQSPTHLIKTRGQQVTLRCSPKSGHDTVSWYQQALGQGPQFIFQYYEEEERQRGNFPDRFSGHQFPNYSSELNVNALLLGDSALYLCASSEIGTSGTDTQYFGPGTRLTVL.

V and J are TRBV6-1 and TRBJ2-1; the D call of TRBD1 rests on TCRdb alone, since no DNA is present to check it. Germline CDR1 and CDR2: MNHNS and SASEGT. This CDR3 spans 14 amino acids. The CDR3: CASSEVDSYNEQFF.

The chain uses TRBV5-1 and TRBJ2-2; the D call from TCRdb, TRBD2, cannot be confirmed without DNA. This CDR3 spans 15 amino acids. Germline values: CDR1 SGHRS, CDR2 YFSETQ. Here the CDR3 reads CASSFSGGNTGELFF.

V usage is TRBV5-1 and J usage is TRBJ2-3; TCRdb's D call of TRBD1 is untestable without DNA. Per the germline V gene, CDR1 is SGHRS and CDR2 is YFSETQ. CDR3 length: 13 residues. This chain's CDR3 is CASSFRGSDTQYF.

The chain links TRBV20-1 to TRBJ2-5. The CDR3 length is 13 residues. Germline loops: CDR1 DFQATT, CDR2 SNEGSKA (reference sequence). CDR3 in amino acids: CSARGLIQETQYF.

V usage is TRBV9 and J usage is TRBJ2-3; checking the TCRdb D call of TRBD2 is not possible without DNA. The CDR3 is made up of 16 amino acids. CDR1 and CDR2 (germline): SGDLS, YYNGEE. The CDR3 spells CASSGQGRAKTDTQYF. Full variable domain (rest looked up from reference TRBV9 and TRBJ2-3): DSGVTQTPKHLITATGQRVTLRCSPRSGDLSVYWYQQSLDQGLQFLIQYYNGEERAKGNILERFSAQQFPDLHSELNLSSLELGDSALYFCASSGQGRAKTDTQYFGPGTRLTVL.

The V and J genes are TRBV10-3 and TRBJ1-4; TCRdb names TRBD1, which stays unverified in the absence of DNA. This CDR3 is 14 amino acids long. CDR1 is ENHRY and CDR2 is SYGVKD in the germline V gene. This CDR3 reads CAISATGMDEKLFF.

This rearrangement joins TRBV12-3 or TRBV12-4 to TRBJ2-3; TCRdb designates TRBD2, a call that cannot be tested without DNA. The CDR3 runs 15 residues. CDR3: CASSLGREDTDTQYF.

This chain joins TRBV12-3 or TRBV12-4 and TRBJ1-2. This CDR3 comprises 12 residues. The CDR3 here is CASSPNNYGYTF.

The genes are TRBV12-3 or TRBV12-4 and TRBJ2-3; there is no DNA to check the TCRdb D call of TRBD1. This CDR3 region has 14 residues. CDR3: CASSYRDTTDTQYF.

The chain uses TRBV19 and TRBJ2-1; the D call from TCRdb, TRBD1, cannot be confirmed without DNA. Per germline, CDR1 LNHDA and CDR2 SQIVND (reference sequence). The CDR3 totals 14 residues. This chain's CDR3 is CASSNSGLRGEQFF.

This chain connects TRBV7-8 to TRBJ1-5; TCRdb's assignment of TRBD1 cannot be checked, as there is no DNA. CDR3 length: 16 amino acids. Germline CDR1 SGHVS, CDR2 FQNEAQ. This CDR3 is CASSQDAGSFNQPQHF.

The CDR3 is CASSLPLRNEQFF. This sequence joins TRBV5-6 and TRBJ2-1; as DNA is missing, the TRBD1 call by TCRdb cannot be tested. The CDR3 loop spans 13 amino acids. Germline V lookup: CDR1 SGHDT, CDR2 YYEEEE.